This T cell receptor (beta chain) came from a study of human T cells and chemical hapten exposure. For this clonotype: Antigen specificity is unknown.

In the library, unique molecular identifiers were attached to individual cDNA molecules. TCRdb passed the RACE reads through MiXCR, listing each CDR3 protein once. Of a few hundred thousand distinct CDR3 sequences listed, around 6% are singletons. V lost 10 bases and J lost 2; bases outside the gene matches: 10. The CDR3 has 15 residues. The germline V gene encodes CDR1 MNHNS and CDR2 SASEGT. The sample's time point: patch test 2, 6 weeks after DPC sensitization. Treatment meaning: therapeutic diphenylcyclopropenone sensitization with weekly scalp DPC. Whole blood, unfractionated, served as the material for total RNA extraction. The study's findings and limits: Those TCRs sitting above 1 in 1000 frequency stayed the same with DPC sensitization.

This receptor was identified in a woman younger than 35 with alopecia areata. Some clones in this sample may be carry-over from other donors' samples. J is TRBJ2-3 and V is TRBV6-1; TRBD2 matches 9 bases. Source: whole blood, taken in connection with sensitization to the hapten diphenylcyclopropenone (DPC). The CDR3 nucleotides are TGTGCCACCACCTCCCAGCGGGGGGACACAGATACGCAGTATTTT. Translating gives CATTSQRGDTDTQYF.